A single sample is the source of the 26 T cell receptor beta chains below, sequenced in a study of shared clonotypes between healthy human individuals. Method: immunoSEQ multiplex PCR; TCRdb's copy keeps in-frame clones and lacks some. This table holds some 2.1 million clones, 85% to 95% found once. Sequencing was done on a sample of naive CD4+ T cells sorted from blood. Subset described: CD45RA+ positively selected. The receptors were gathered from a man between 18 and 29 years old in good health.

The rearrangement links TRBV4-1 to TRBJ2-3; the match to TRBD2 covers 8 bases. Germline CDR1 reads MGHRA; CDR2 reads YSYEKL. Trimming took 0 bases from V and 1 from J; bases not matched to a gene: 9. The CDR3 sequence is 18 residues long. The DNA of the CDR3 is TGCGCCAGCAGCCAAGAGAGGGCCACAGCGGGGGGCACAGATACGCAGTATTTT. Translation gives CASSQERATAGGTDTQYF.

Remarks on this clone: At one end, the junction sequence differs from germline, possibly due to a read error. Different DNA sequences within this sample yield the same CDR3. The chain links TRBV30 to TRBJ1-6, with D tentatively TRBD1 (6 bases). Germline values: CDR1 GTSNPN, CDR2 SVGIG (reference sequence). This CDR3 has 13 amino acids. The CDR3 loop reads CAWNRELGSPLHF. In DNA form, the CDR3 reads TGTGCCTGGAACAGGGAGTTGGGTTCACCCCTCCACTTC.

The CDR3 nucleotides read TGCGCCAGCAGTCATGGGGGAGGGGAGACCCAGTACTTC. Translation: CASSHGGGETQYF. The chain uses TRBV10-2 and TRBJ2-5; TRBD2 aligns across 7 bases. The germline V gene has CDR1 WSHSY and CDR2 SAAADI. V dropped 5 bases and J dropped 5; count of bases not matched to a gene: 5. The CDR3 covers 13 residues.

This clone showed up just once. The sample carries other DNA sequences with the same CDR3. The DNA for the CDR3 is TGTGCCAGCAGCTCGGGCCTTAACACCGGGGAGCTGTTTTTT. Amino acids: CASSSGLNTGELFF. J is TRBJ2-2 and V is TRBV7-3; no reliable D call. The ends were cut back, 4 bases at V and 2 bases at J, with 8 bases in the middle. Germline-derived CDR1 and CDR2 are SGHTA and FQGTGA. The CDR3 covers 14 residues.

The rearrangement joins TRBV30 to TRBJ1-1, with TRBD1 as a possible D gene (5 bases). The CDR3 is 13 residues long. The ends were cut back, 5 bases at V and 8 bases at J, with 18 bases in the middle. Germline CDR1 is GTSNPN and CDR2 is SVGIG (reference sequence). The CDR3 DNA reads TGTGCCTGGCTAAGGGGATCCACCGGGGAAGCTTTCTTT. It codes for CAWLRGSTGEAFF.

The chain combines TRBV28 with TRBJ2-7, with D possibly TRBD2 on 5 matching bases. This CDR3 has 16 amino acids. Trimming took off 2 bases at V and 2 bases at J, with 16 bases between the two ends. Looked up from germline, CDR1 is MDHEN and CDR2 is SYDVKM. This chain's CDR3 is CASSLGGGLSTYEQYF. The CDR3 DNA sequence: TGTGCCAGCAGTTTAGGAGGTGGACTTAGTACCTACGAGCAGTACTTC.

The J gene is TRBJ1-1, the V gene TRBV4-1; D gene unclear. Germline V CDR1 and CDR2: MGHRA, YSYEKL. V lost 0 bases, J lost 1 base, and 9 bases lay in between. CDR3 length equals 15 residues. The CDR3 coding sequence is TGCGCCAGCAGCCAAGACACAGCGAGGAACACTGAAGCTTTCTTT. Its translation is CASSQDTARNTEAFF.

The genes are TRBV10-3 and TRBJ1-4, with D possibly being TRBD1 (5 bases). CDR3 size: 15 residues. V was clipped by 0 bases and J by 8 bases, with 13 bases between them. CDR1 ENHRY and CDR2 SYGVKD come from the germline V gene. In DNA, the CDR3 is TGTGCCATCAGTGAGTCGGCAGGGTTAGGCGAAAAACTGTTTTTT. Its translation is CAISESAGLGEKLFF.

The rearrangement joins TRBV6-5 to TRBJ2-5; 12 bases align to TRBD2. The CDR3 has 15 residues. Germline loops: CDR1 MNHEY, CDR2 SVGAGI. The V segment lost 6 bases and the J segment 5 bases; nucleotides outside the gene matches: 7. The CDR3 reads CASSPGLAGFETQYF. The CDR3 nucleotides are TGTGCCAGCAGCCCGGGACTAGCGGGCTTTGAGACCCAGTACTTC.

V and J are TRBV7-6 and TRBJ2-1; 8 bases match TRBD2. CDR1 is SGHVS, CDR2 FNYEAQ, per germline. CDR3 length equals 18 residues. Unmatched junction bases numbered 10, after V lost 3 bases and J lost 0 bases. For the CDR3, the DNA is TGTGCCAGCAGCTTGGGTGGGTCTAGCGGGCGCTCCTACAATGAGCAGTTCTTC. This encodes CASSLGGSSGRSYNEQFF.

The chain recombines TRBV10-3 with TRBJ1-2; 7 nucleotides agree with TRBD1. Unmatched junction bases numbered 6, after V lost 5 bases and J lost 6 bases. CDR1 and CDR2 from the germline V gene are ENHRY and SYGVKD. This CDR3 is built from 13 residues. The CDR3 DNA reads TGTGCCATCAGTAGACAGGGTTCAGATGGCTACACCTTC. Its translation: CAISRQGSDGYTF.

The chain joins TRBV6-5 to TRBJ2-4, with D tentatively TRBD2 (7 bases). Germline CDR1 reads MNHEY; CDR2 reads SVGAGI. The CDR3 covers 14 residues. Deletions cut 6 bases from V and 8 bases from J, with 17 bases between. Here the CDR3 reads CASRRGGTNDIQYF. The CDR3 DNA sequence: TGTGCCAGCAGAAGAGGGGGGACTAATGACATTCAGTACTTC.

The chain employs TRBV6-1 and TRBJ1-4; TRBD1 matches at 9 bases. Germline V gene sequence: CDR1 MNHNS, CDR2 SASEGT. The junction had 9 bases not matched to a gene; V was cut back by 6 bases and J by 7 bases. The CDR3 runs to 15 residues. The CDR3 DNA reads TGTGCCAGCAGAGGGGGGACAGGGTTCGGTGAAAAACTGTTTTTT. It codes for CASRGGTGFGEKLFF.

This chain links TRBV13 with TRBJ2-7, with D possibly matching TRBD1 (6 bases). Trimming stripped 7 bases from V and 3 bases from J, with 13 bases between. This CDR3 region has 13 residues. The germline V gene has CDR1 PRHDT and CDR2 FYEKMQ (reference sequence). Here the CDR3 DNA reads TGTGCCAGCATCGCCCCAGGGGACTACGAGCAGTACTTC. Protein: CASIAPGDYEQYF.

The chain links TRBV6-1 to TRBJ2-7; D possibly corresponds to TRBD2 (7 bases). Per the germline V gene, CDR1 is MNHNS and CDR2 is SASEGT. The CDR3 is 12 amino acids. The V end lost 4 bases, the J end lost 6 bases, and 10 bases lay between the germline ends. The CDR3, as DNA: TGTGCCAGCAGTGTGGGGGGGCGCGAGCAGTACTTC. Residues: CASSVGGREQYF.

DNA for the CDR3: TGTGCCATCGGGAGGGCGGGATTTTACAATGAGCAGTTCTTC. It encodes CAIGRAGFYNEQFF. The genes are TRBV10-3 and TRBJ2-1; TRBD2 matches at 7 bases. Per germline, CDR1 ENHRY and CDR2 SYGVKD. The junction had 8 bases not matched to a gene; V was cut back by 8 bases and J by 4 bases. The CDR3 sequence is 14 residues long.

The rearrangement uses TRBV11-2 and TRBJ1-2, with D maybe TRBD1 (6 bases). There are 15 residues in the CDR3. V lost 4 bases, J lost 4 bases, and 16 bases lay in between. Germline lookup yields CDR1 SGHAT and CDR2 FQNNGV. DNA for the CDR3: TGTGCCAGCAGCTGGGGCTCAGGGGCAGGCTATGGCTACACCTTC. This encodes CASSWGSGAGYGYTF.

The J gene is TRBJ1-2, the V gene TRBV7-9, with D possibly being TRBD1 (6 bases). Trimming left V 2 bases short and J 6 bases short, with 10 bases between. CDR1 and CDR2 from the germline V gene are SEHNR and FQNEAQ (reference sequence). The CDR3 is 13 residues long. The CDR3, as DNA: TGTGCCAGCAGCTTAATCGGGGGCCATGGCTACACCTTC. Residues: CASSLIGGHGYTF.

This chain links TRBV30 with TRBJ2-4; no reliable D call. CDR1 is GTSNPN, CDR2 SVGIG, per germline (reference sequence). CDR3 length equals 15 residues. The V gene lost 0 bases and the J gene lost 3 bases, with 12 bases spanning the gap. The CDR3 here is CAWSVPGLGKNIQYF. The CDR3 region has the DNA TGTGCCTGGAGTGTACCCGGATTAGGCAAAAACATTCAGTACTTC.

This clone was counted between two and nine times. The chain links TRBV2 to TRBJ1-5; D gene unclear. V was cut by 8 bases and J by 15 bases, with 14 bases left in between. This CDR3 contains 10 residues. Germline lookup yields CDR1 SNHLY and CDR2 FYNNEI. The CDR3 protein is CASDRAVRHF. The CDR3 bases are TGTGCCAGCGACCGGGCCGTCCGGCATTTT.

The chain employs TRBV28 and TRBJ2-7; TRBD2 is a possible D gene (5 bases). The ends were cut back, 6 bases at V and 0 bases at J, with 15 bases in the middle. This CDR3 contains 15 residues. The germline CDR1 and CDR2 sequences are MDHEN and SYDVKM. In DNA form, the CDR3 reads TGTGCCAGCAGAGACCGAACGGACTTCTCCTACGAGCAGTACTTC. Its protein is CASRDRTDFSYEQYF.

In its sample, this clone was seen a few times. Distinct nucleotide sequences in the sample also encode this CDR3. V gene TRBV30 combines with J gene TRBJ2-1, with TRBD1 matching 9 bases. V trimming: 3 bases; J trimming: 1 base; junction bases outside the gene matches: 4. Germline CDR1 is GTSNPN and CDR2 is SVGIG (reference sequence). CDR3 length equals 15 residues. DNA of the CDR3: TGTGCCTGGAGAGGGGGACAGGGATCCTACAATGAGCAGTTCTTC. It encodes CAWRGGQGSYNEQFF.

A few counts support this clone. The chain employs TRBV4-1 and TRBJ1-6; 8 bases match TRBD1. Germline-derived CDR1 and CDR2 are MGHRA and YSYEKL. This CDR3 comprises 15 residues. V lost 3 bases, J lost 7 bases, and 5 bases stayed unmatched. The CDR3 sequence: CASSQSDRDNSPLHF. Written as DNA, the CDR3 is TGCGCCAGCAGCCAGTCGGACAGGGACAATTCACCCCTCCACTTT.

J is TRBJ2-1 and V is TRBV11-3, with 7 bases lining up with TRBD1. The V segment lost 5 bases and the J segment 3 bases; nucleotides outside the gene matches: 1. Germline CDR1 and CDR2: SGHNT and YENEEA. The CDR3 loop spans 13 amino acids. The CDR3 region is CASSGQDYNEQFF. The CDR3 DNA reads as TGTGCCAGCAGCGGACAGGACTACAATGAGCAGTTCTTC.

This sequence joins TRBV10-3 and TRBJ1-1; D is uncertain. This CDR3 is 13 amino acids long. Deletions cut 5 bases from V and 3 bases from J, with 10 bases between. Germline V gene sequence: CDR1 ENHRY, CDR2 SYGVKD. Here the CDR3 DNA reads TGTGCCATCAGTCGGACGAGCCACACTGAAGCTTTCTTT. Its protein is CAISRTSHTEAFF.

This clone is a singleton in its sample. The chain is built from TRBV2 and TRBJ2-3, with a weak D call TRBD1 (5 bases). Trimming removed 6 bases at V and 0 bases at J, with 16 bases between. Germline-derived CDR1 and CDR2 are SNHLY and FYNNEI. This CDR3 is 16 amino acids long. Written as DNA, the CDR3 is TGTGCCAGCAGGTGGCAGGGATCCCCTAGCACAGATACGCAGTATTTT. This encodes CASRWQGSPSTDTQYF.